What follows describes a single TCR beta chain. Its antigen is undetermined. This specimen belongs to a study of vaccination effects on CD4 cells after COVID-19. As for the study in general: PBMC cultures contained 1.8 million or so cells per well, roughly 10 IU/ml IL-2 and around 9.9 ug/ml peptides.

The CDR3 spans 16 residues. The germline V gene encodes CDR1 SNHLY and CDR2 FYNNEI. J lost 3 bases, V lost 6 bases, and 10 bases had no gene match. Findings and limits, study-wide: There was marked clonal contraction among infection- and vaccine-induced clones late after vaccination. Convalescent patients in the study were few, and early post-infection timepoints were absent.

Generated by immunoSEQ multiplex PCR, the TCRdb table keeps only in-frame clones and is missing some. The sample has about 57,000 clones, about 81% seen once. Culturing for more than eight days preceded CD4+ T cell isolation. All participants had two doses of either the BNT162b2 or mRNA-1273 vaccine. The sequence derives from a human donor who received a COVID-19 vaccine. The sample in question was CD4+ T cells from PBMCs cultured without peptide, obtained after COVID-19 vaccination. The chain links TRBV2 to TRBJ1-1; 10 bases are shared with TRBD1. The CDR3 loop is CASRGQGFWGDTEAFF. The CDR3 DNA follows: TGTGCCAGCAGGGGACAGGGGTTCTGGGGTGACACTGAAGCTTTCTTT.